This T cell receptor beta chain emerged from a study of T-cell memory formation after mild COVID-19. Study observations and caveats: CD4+ bias marked clones expanding day 15 to 37, unlike balanced contracting clones.

CDR3 length equals 15 residues. Germline loops: CDR1 MGHRA, CDR2 YSYEKL. Trimming removed 4 bases at V and 1 base at J, with 13 bases between. TCRdb reprocessed the 5' RACE reads via MiXCR and lists one record per CDR3 protein. This table holds 550,000 to 600,000 distinct CDR3 sequences, about 18% found once. A note on this clonotype: Antigen unknown.

Source material: PBMCs or a T cell subset sorted from them (not recorded which). The V and J genes are TRBV4-1 and TRBJ1-1; the D is unclear. The origin of this receptor is an adult woman who had mild COVID-19 (a few samples of this study predate the infection). Cell type and time point are not known. The CDR3 DNA reads as TGCGCCAGCAGCCTCATCAGTTGGGGGAACACTGAAGCTTTCTTT. Its translation is CASSLISWGNTEAFF.